Listed here is a single T cell receptor (beta chain). Its antigen is still unknown. The record originates from a study of shared clonotypes between healthy human individuals. Study-level findings and limits: Measured sharing among donors was expected to vary with sequencing depth. All-four-donor shared clonotypes had higher generation probabilities than non-shared clonotypes did.

Each sorted subset replicate got 200 ng genomic DNA, roughly 33,000 genomes. Assay: immunoSEQ multiplex PCR; the TCRdb copy retains only in-frame clones and omits some. The table shows about 1.5 million clones, with about 98% occurring only once. CDR1 and CDR2 (germline): GTSNPN, SVGIG (reference sequence). This CDR3 region has 13 residues. Trimming stripped 0 bases from V and 4 bases from J, with 7 bases between. The specimen sequenced was naive CD4+ T cells sorted from blood. Subset noted: CD45RA+ positively selected. The receptor comes from a man between 25 and 39 years old in good health. This chain connects TRBV30 to TRBJ1-5; D is unclear. The chain's CDR3 is CAWSVRENQPQHF. CDR3 DNA: TGTGCCTGGAGTGTACGGGAGAATCAGCCCCAGCATTTT.